This T cell receptor beta chain was found in a study of CD8 T cells in ankylosing spondylitis. General study results and limits: Earlier reports found some motif variants in synovial fluid and blood in reactive arthritis. Disease-linked clones, CD8+, were relatively rare in peripheral blood.

MiXCR was run by TCRdb on the 5' RACE reads, yielding one entry per CDR3 protein. Found here are about 300,000 distinct CDR3 sequences, under 25% of them singletons; the top ten hold roughly 3.6%. This clonotype was counted only a few times. Its matching antigen is unknown. The CDR3 has 16 amino acids. V gave up 2 bases and J gave up 7 bases; unmatched junction bases: 10. CDR1 is ENHRY and CDR2 is SYGVKD in the germline V gene. The chain combines TRBV10-3 with TRBJ2-7; TRBD1 aligns across 11 bases. The source material was blood, either unsorted or a sorted T cell fraction (not recorded which). The clonotype was recovered from a female donor with ankylosing spondylitis or in good health (not recorded which). The CDR3 region is CAISENKGQGAREQYF. The CDR3 DNA follows: TGTGCCATCAGTGAGAACAAAGGACAGGGGGCGCGAGAGCAGTACTTC.